One sample yielded the 29 T cell receptor beta chains listed below, sequenced in a study of radiotherapy plus CTLA-4 blockade in lung cancer. Assay: immunoSEQ multiplex PCR; the TCRdb copy retains only in-frame clones and omits some. The table lists approximately 40,000 clones, approximately 83% of them singletons. The specimen was peripheral blood, collected from a patient treated with radiotherapy plus ipilimumab. These receptors all come from a human donor with non-small cell lung cancer whose response to radiotherapy plus ipilimumab could not be evaluated.

J is TRBJ2-3 and V is TRBV11-3; a weak D match, TRBD1 (7 bases). V lost 4 bases and J 1 base, leaving 15 bases between the germline ends. This CDR3 has 16 amino acids. CDR1 is SGHNT, CDR2 YENEEA, per germline. The CDR3 loop is CASSSNLRGGTDTQYF. CDR3 in DNA: TGTGCCAGCAGCTCAAACCTCAGGGGGGGCACAGATACGCAGTATTTT.

The chain joins TRBV6-1 to TRBJ1-1; possibly TRBD1 for D (6 bases). The CDR3 consists of 19 residues. V dropped 4 bases and J dropped 1 base, with 25 bases sitting between them. Germline CDR1 reads MNHNS; CDR2 reads SASEGT. The CDR3 loop is CASSARPRDISSKNTEAFF. The CDR3 coding sequence is TGTGCCAGCAGTGCGCGCCCCCGGGACATCTCGAGTAAGAACACTGAAGCTTTCTTT.

This rearrangement joins TRBV20-1 to TRBJ2-7; unclear D gene. Germline values: CDR1 DFQATT, CDR2 SNEGSKA (reference sequence). V lost 4 bases to trimming and J lost 6 bases, with 10 bases between them. The CDR3 has 11 amino acids. CDR3 amino acids: CSAMGTTEQYF. The CDR3 DNA follows: TGCAGTGCTATGGGCACAACCGAGCAGTACTTC.

This chain joins TRBV6-5 and TRBJ1-4, with a weak D call TRBD1 (6 bases). The CDR3 runs 14 residues. Germline V gives CDR1 MNHEY, CDR2 SVGAGI. Trimming removed 6 bases at V and 5 bases at J, with 13 bases between. The CDR3 DNA reads as TGTGCCAGCAGCCCGACAGGAGGAAATGAAAAACTGTTTTTT. Translating it yields CASSPTGGNEKLFF.

The sample holds one count of this clone. The DNA for the CDR3 is TGCGCCAGCGGTAAGGATACCCGAGACGTATCGGGTCAGCCCCAGCATTTT. Translation gives CASGKDTRDVSGQPQHF. V is TRBV5-1 and J is TRBJ1-5; no clear D. This CDR3 has 17 residues. Germline-derived CDR1 and CDR2 are SGHRS and YFSETQ. Trimming removed 7 bases from V and 6 bases from J, with 26 bases in between.

This chain uses TRBV5-6 with TRBJ2-5, with 10 positions matching TRBD2. The CDR3 is made up of 16 amino acids. V gave up 0 bases and J gave up 4 bases; unmatched junction bases: 6. CDR1 SGHDT and CDR2 YYEEEE come from the germline V gene. The DNA for the CDR3 is TGTGCCAGCAGCTTGGCCCCTAGCGGGAGTGGAGAGACCCAGTACTTC. Encoded protein: CASSLAPSGSGETQYF. Based on the CDR3 plus reference TRBV5-6 and TRBJ2-5, the full variable domain is DAGVTQSPTHLIKTRGQQVTLRCSPKSGHDTVSWYQQALGQGPQFIFQYYEEEERQRGNFPDRFSGHQFPNYSSELNVNALLLGDSALYLCASSLAPSGSGETQYFGPGTRLLVL.

Concerning this clone: One end of the junction varies from germline; a read error may be responsible. The CDR3, as DNA: TGTGCTAGCAGCCCACACATCCAAGAGACCCAGTACTTC. It codes for CASSPHIQETQYF. The chain has TRBV7-7 and TRBJ2-5; D gene unclear. CDR1 and CDR2 from the germline V gene are SSHAT and FNYEAQ (reference sequence). The CDR3 is 13 amino acids. The full variable domain, its missing parts supplied by reference TRBV7-7 and TRBJ2-5, is GAGVSQSPRYKVTKRGQDVTLRCDPISSHATLYWYQQALGQGPEFLTYFNYEAQPDKSGLPSDRFSAERPEGSISTLTIQRTEQRDSAMYRCASSPHIQETQYFGPGTRLLVL.

The chain combines TRBV6-1 with TRBJ2-2, with TRBD2 identical over 10 bases. Germline V gives CDR1 MNHNS, CDR2 SASEGT. The CDR3 loop spans 17 amino acids. The trim removed 4 bases at V and 4 bases at J, leaving 9 bases unmatched. CDR3 region: CASSAGGSGRGTGELFF. CDR3 sequence (DNA): TGTGCCAGCAGTGCAGGCGGGAGCGGGAGGGGCACCGGGGAGCTGTTTTTT.

This chain uses TRBV2 with TRBJ2-3; D might be TRBD2 (7 bases). V shed 9 bases and J shed 0 bases, with 10 bases lying between them. CDR1 and CDR2 (germline): SNHLY, FYNNEI. This CDR3 has 13 amino acids. The CDR3 DNA reads TGTGCCAGAGGGGGGGGCAGCACAGATACGCAGTATTTT. It is translated as CARGGGSTDTQYF.

The V gene is TRBV6-5, the J gene TRBJ1-1, with D hard to call. CDR1 and CDR2 (germline): MNHEY, SVGAGI. V lost 6 bases and J 1 base, leaving 15 bases between the germline ends. This CDR3 is built from 15 residues. DNA for the CDR3: TGTGCCAGCAGCCCCCGAATCCCCAGGAACACTGAAGCTTTCTTT. It codes for CASSPRIPRNTEAFF.

As DNA, the CDR3 is TGTGCCAGCAGTTTAGGGCCGATAGGGGGCCGTTCACCCCTCCACTTT. Translated, it gives CASSLGPIGGRSPLHF. The J gene is TRBJ1-6, the V gene TRBV27; 7 nucleotides match TRBD1. Germline-derived CDR1 and CDR2 are MNHEY and SMNVEV (reference sequence). V shed 2 bases, J shed 9 bases, and the junction held 10 bases outside the gene matches. The CDR3 spans 16 residues.

The chain recombines TRBV28 with TRBJ2-5; the D gene is possibly TRBD1 (6 bases). The V and J ends lost 10 bases and 4 bases respectively, with 25 bases between them. The germline gives CDR1 MDHEN, CDR2 SYDVKM. The length of the CDR3 is 16 residues. Written as DNA, the CDR3 is TGTGCCACCAGCAGCTACCTGGGGGCAAGGGGAGAGACCCAGTACTTC. Its protein product is CATSSYLGARGETQYF.

V usage is TRBV29-1 and J usage is TRBJ1-4; D is undetermined. This CDR3 spans 10 amino acids. Trimming shortened V by 7 bases and J by 5 bases, and 5 bases separated the two germline ends. Germline assignment: CDR1 SQVTM and CDR2 ANQGSEA. The CDR3: CSALNEKLFF. In DNA, the CDR3 is TGCAGCGCCCTCAATGAAAAACTGTTTTTT.

This sequence joins TRBV28 and TRBJ1-6, with D hard to call. V dropped 1 base and J dropped 7 bases, with 8 bases sitting between them. The length of the CDR3 is 14 residues. In germline, CDR1 is MDHEN, CDR2 SYDVKM. CDR3 loop: CASSLSLGNSPLHF. Written as DNA, the CDR3 is TGTGCCAGCAGTTTATCCCTTGGCAATTCACCCCTCCACTTT.

This chain uses TRBV12-2 with TRBJ1-4; the DNA was not used to check the table's D call, TRBD1. TRBV12-2 is a recognized pseudogene. This CDR3 spans 18 amino acids. The CDR3 reads CASRLAQTLRGPEGKLFF. Written as DNA, the CDR3 is TGTGCAAGTCGCTTAGCGCAAACCTTAAGGGGGCCGGAGGGAAAACTGTTTTTT.

The chain carries TRBV2 and TRBJ2-3, with TRBD2 matching over 8 bases. The CDR3 is made up of 17 amino acids. V was clipped by 1 base and J by 0 bases; unmatched bases: 6. In germline, CDR1 is SNHLY, CDR2 FYNNEI. The chain's CDR3 is CASSEVSGGGSTDTQYF. The CDR3 DNA reads as TGTGCCAGCAGTGAAGTCAGCGGGGGAGGGAGCACAGATACGCAGTATTTT.

This clone appeared a single time. The chain carries TRBV7-8 and TRBJ1-3; TRBD1 agrees at 11 bases. CDR3 length: 16 residues. V trimming: 1 base; J trimming: 4 bases; junction bases outside the gene matches: 3. CDR1 is SGHVS, CDR2 FQNEAQ, per germline. CDR3 nucleotides: TGTGCCAGCAGCTTAGTGGACAGGGGGCTGGGAAACACCATATATTTT. It translates to CASSLVDRGLGNTIYF.

The chain links TRBV11-3 to TRBJ2-4; 8 bases map to TRBD1. CDR3 size: 14 residues. J lost 7 bases, V lost 5 bases, and 7 bases had no gene match. Germline assignment: CDR1 SGHNT and CDR2 YENEEA. CDR3 amino acids: CASSRGQGANIQYF. CDR3 DNA sequence: TGTGCCAGCAGCCGTGGACAGGGTGCCAACATTCAGTACTTC.

The J gene is TRBJ2-3, the V gene TRBV7-9; no firm D call. Germline V gene lookup returns CDR1 SEHNR and CDR2 FQNEAQ (reference sequence). The CDR3 is 14 residues long. Trimming pared 6 bases from V and 4 bases from J, leaving 14 bases between. The CDR3, as DNA: TGTGCCAGCAGTCCCCCGTTTCGGTCAGATACGCAGTATTTT. Translating it yields CASSPPFRSDTQYF.

The chain carries TRBV5-1 and TRBJ1-1, with a tentative D call TRBD1 (5 bases). The V end lost 4 bases, the J end lost 1 base, and 23 bases lay between the germline ends. The CDR3 loop spans 18 amino acids. Germline V gives CDR1 SGHRS, CDR2 YFSETQ. CDR3 DNA sequence: TGCGCCAGCAGCCCTATCTGGAGCAGGGATGGCCCGAACACTGAAGCTTTCTTT. Its protein product is CASSPIWSRDGPNTEAFF.

This rearrangement joins TRBV19 to TRBJ2-7, with TRBD1 as a possible D gene (7 bases). V was cut by 3 bases and J by 3 bases, with 12 bases left in between. Germline assignment: CDR1 LNHDA and CDR2 SQIVND (reference sequence). The CDR3 totals 14 residues. CDR3 nucleotides: TGTGCCAGTAGTATGGCGCAGGGGGGCTACGAGCAGTACTTC. This codes for CASSMAQGGYEQYF.

The rearrangement joins TRBV18 to TRBJ2-2, with 7 positions matching TRBD2. Per the germline V gene, CDR1 is KGHSH and CDR2 is LQKENI. This CDR3 is 15 amino acids long. V gave up 0 bases and J gave up 7 bases; unmatched junction bases: 5. The CDR3: CASSPPAGVNGELFF. The CDR3 DNA is TGTGCCAGCTCACCACCCGCGGGAGTGAACGGGGAGCTGTTTTTT.

The CDR3 region is CASSRETARTGELFF. The CDR3, as DNA: TGTGCCAGCAGCCGAGAGACAGCCCGGACCGGGGAGCTGTTTTTT. The rearrangement links TRBV11-2 to TRBJ2-2; possible D gene TRBD1, 5 bases. CDR1 and CDR2 (germline): SGHAT, FQNNGV. The CDR3 runs 15 residues. V lost 5 bases to trimming and J lost 5 bases, with 15 bases between them.

The rearrangement links TRBV29-1 to TRBJ2-7, with TRBD2 identical over 14 bases. V shed 6 bases, J shed 6 bases, and the junction held 4 bases outside the gene matches. The CDR3 runs to 13 residues. Germline lookup yields CDR1 SQVTM and CDR2 ANQGSEA. The CDR3 loop reads CSVGLAGASEQYF. Written as DNA, the CDR3 is TGCAGCGTGGGACTAGCGGGAGCCTCCGAGCAGTACTTC.

This clone was seen only once. The chain combines TRBV2 with TRBJ2-7; perhaps TRBD1 as D (6 bases). The CDR3 length is 14 residues. V lost 7 bases, J lost 4 bases, and 17 bases lay in between. Per germline, CDR1 SNHLY and CDR2 FYNNEI. The CDR3 here is CASNAPDGQYEQYF. CDR3 DNA: TGTGCCAGCAATGCGCCTGACGGACAGTACGAGCAGTACTTC.

J is TRBJ2-3 and V is TRBV4-2, with D unclear. CDR3 size: 15 residues. V was pared by 4 bases and J by 4 bases, with 15 bases between. Looked up from germline, CDR1 is LGHNA and CDR2 is YNFKEQ. The CDR3 is CASSPPGREADTQYF. The CDR3 DNA reads as TGTGCCAGCAGCCCACCGGGTAGAGAGGCAGATACGCAGTATTTT.

V and J are TRBV5-4 and TRBJ1-2; weak D call: TRBD1 (5 bases). V was shortened by 0 bases and J by 3 bases, with 6 bases between the two germline ends. The CDR3 has 13 amino acids. Germline loops: CDR1 SGHNT, CDR2 YYREEE (reference sequence). CDR3 region: CASSLETDYGYTF. As DNA, the CDR3 is TGTGCCAGCAGCTTGGAGACAGACTATGGCTACACCTTC.

This clone has a handful of counts. The genes are TRBV6-5 and TRBJ2-2; the match to TRBD1 covers 7 bases. Per germline, CDR1 MNHEY and CDR2 SVGAGI. Trimming cost V 7 bases and J 3 bases; bases outside gene matches: 5. This CDR3 region has 14 residues. As DNA, the CDR3 is TGTGCCAGCATACGAGACAGGGACACCGGGGAGCTGTTTTTT. Encoded protein: CASIRDRDTGELFF.

CDR3 nucleotides: TGTGCCATCAAAGCCGGGACAGGGATAGAGACCCAGTACTTC. Its translation: CAIKAGTGIETQYF. The chain is built from TRBV10-3 and TRBJ2-5, with TRBD1 identical over 9 bases. Per the germline V gene, CDR1 is ENHRY and CDR2 is SYGVKD. CDR3 size: 14 residues. V was clipped by 7 bases and J by 4 bases; unmatched bases: 7.